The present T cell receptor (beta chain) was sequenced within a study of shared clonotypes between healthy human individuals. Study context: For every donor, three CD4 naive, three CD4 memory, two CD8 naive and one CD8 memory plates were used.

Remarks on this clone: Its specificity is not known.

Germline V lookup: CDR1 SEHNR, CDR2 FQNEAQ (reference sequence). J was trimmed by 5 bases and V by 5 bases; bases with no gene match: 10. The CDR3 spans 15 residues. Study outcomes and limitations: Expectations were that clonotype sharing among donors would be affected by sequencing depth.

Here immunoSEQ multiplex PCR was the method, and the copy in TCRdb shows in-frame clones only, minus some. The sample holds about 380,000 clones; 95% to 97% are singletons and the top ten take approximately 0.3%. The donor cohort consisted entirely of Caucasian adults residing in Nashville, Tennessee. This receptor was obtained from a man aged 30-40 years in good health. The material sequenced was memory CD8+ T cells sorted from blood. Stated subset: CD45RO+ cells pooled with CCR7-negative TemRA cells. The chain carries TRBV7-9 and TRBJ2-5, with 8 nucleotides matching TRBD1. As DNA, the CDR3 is TGTGCCAGCAGCCACCGACAGGGGATATTGGAGACCCAGTACTTC. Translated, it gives CASSHRQGILETQYF.